This T cell receptor (beta chain) originates from a study of T cell responses to AZD1222 COVID-19 vaccine. Profiled with immunoSEQ multiplex PCR; TCRdb holds only in-frame clones, not every one. The sample lists some 79,000 clones, 80% to 90% occurring once. This specimen was peripheral blood, taken 28 days after the second AZD1222 dose. The origin of this receptor is an adult who received the AZD1222 COVID-19 vaccine.

The DNA for the CDR3 is TGCGCCAGCAGCCGGGGGAGCGGGGACACTGAAGCTTTCTTT. As protein: CASSRGSGDTEAFF. V gene TRBV5-1 combines with J gene TRBJ1-1; TRBD1 is a possible D gene (5 bases). Trimming took 4 bases from V and 3 from J, leaving 13 bases between them. The CDR3 loop spans 14 amino acids. Germline values: CDR1 SGHRS, CDR2 YFSETQ.